This T cell receptor (beta chain) derives from a study of shared clonotypes between healthy human individuals. General study results and limits: Though the depth was large, rarefaction showed that sorted-subset sequencing was incomplete. The study generally estimated greater richness for naive than memory subsets.

About this clone itself: As yet, its antigen is unknown.

The assay was immunoSEQ multiplex PCR, and TCRdb's table has in-frame clones only and misses some. This repertoire shows more than 550,000 clones, 90% found once; its top ten account for more than 30%. This CDR3 is 17 amino acids long. Germline V lookup: CDR1 MDHEN, CDR2 SYDVKM. Trimming cost V 2 bases and J 4 bases, with 18 bases left between them. Specimen: memory CD8+ T cells from PBMCs. Subset meaning: CD45RO+ cells pooled with CCR7-negative TemRA cells. V usage is TRBV28 and J usage is TRBJ2-1; the D gene is possibly TRBD2 (6 bases). This sequence was found in a man younger than 30 in good health. Some clones in this sample may be carry-over from other donors' samples. The CDR3 is CASSLRGELTFYNEQFF. The CDR3 DNA follows: TGTGCCAGCAGTTTACGCGGGGAGCTTACCTTTTACAATGAGCAGTTCTTC.